This T cell receptor (beta chain) is from a study of blood T cell repertoires in COVID-19. CDR3 size: 14 residues. Germline CDR1 KGHDR, CDR2 SFDVKD. The V and J ends lost 6 bases and 5 bases respectively, with 10 bases between them. The method was immunoSEQ multiplex PCR; TCRdb's version includes in-frame clones alone and lacks a portion of them. This repertoire shows around 450,000 clones, 87% found once; its top ten account for roughly 1.8%. Study members were between about 18 and 95 years old and lived in 24 US regions. The J gene is TRBJ1-6, the V gene TRBV24-1; no clear D. The source material was PBMCs or T cells enriched from blood (not recorded which). This clonotype originated in a woman aged 18-29 years with acute COVID-19. CDR3 sequence: CATSTGSDNSPLHF. CDR3 sequence (DNA): TGTGCCACCAGTACGGGTTCAGATAATTCACCCCTCCACTTT.